Detailed here is one TCR beta chain. Its antigen is currently unknown. RNA transcripts were the template for amplifying TCR beta CDR3 regions. An initial round of RT-PCR targeting the TCR CDR3 relied on the HTBI primer set. A single record per CDR3 protein comes from TCRdb applying MiXCR to the multiplex PCR reads. Among about 570,000 distinct CDR3 sequences listed, around 15% were seen once. This specimen belongs to a study of T cells in Graves' hyperthyroidism and ophthalmopathy. Study findings and constraints: Most clonotypes that expanded in the thyroid above 0.001 also showed up in blood.

The specimen was blood. The sequence derives from a woman aged 40 to 49 with Graves' hyperthyroidism.

CDR3 DNA sequence: TGTGCCAGCAGCTTGACTTCTAACACCATATATTTT. It specifies CASSLTSNTIYF. The rearrangement links TRBV5-8 to TRBJ1-3; D ambiguous. The CDR3 spans 12 residues. In germline, CDR1 is SGHTS, CDR2 YDEGEE. Trimming pared 1 base from V and 7 bases from J, leaving 6 bases between.